The rows below give T cell receptor beta chains drawn from one sample of a study of blood T cell repertoires in COVID-19. TCRdb's table, derived via immunoSEQ multiplex PCR, lists solely in-frame clones and lacks some. The sample yields approximately 120,000 clones, 80% to 90% seen once. The sequencing sample was made of peripheral blood. The source of these receptors is a human donor in a cohort sampled during active COVID-19. The CDR3 runs from the conserved cysteine through the conserved F or W. A D gene is named only where the DNA matches it firmly. Clone size is shown for a subset of rows, as once, few, many or a class of expanded clone.

size	D	V	J	DNA	CDR3
NA	TRBD1	TRBV6-1	TRBJ1-2	TGTGCCAGCAGAGAAGACAGGGGGACCTCTGCTAACTATGGCTACACCTTC	CASREDRGTSANYGYTF
NA	TRBD1	TRBV5-1	TRBJ1-2	TGCGCCAGCAGCCCCAGGACAGGGCGAACTAACTATGGCTACACCTTC	CASSPRTGRTNYGYTF
few	NA	TRBV7-9	TRBJ2-7	TGTGCCAGCAGCTTAGCGGAAGGGAGGTCGTACTTC	CASSLAEGRSYF
NA	TRBD1	TRBV4-1	TRBJ1-3	TGCGCCAGCAGCCAAGGTATATGGCAGGGGGGCTCTGGAAACACCATATATTTT	CASSQGIWQGGSGNTIYF
NA	NA	TRBV5-1	TRBJ2-7	TGCGCCAGCAGCTCCGGGGTTAAATCCTACGAGCAGTACTTC	CASSSGVKSYEQYF
NA	TRBD1	TRBV5-6	TRBJ1-5	TGTGCCAGCTCACCACCGACCGGGACAGCATATTATAGCAATCAGCCCCAGCATTTT	CASSPPTGTAYYSNQPQHF
once	NA	TRBV18	TRBJ2-5	TGTGCCAGCTCACCCCCCCGGGGGACCCAGTACTTC	CASSPPRGTQYF
NA	TRBD1	TRBV6-6	TRBJ1-1	TGTGCCAGCCGAACAGGGGGCACTGAAGCTTTCTTT	CASRTGGTEAFF
NA	TRBD1	TRBV5-1	TRBJ2-7	TGCGCCAGCAGCTTGGTTCAGGGGGCCTTCTACGAGCAGTACTTC	CASSLVQGAFYEQYF
NA	NA	TRBV18	TRBJ1-1	TGTGCCAGCTCACCGAGAGCGAACACTGAAGCTTTCTTT	CASSPRANTEAFF
NA	TRBD2	TRBV7-9	TRBJ2-1	TGTGCCAGCAGCTGGTGGGGATCGGCGGGAGGGCCGTCGTACAATGAGCAGTTCTTC	CASSWWGSAGGPSYNEQFF
NA	TRBD2	TRBV4-3	TRBJ2-1	TGCGCCAGCAGCCAAGATCCTAGCGGGTCCTCCTACAATGAGCAGTTCTTC	CASSQDPSGSSYNEQFF
NA	TRBD2	TRBV24-1	TRBJ2-1	TGTGCCACCAGTGACGCCCGGGTAGCGGGGAGCTCCTACAATGAGCAGTTCTTC	CATSDARVAGSSYNEQFF
NA	NA	TRBV29-1	TRBJ1-1	TGCAGCGTTCCTGGGGAGAGGAACACTGAAGCTTTCTTT	CSVPGERNTEAFF
NA	NA	TRBV5-1	TRBJ2-2	TGCGCCAGCAGCTTGAGAGGTCACATCCTCGGGGAGCTGTTTTTT	CASSLRGHILGELFF
NA	NA	TRBV27	TRBJ1-1	TGTGCCAGCAGTTTTTCGGCGGCTTCAGAAGCTTTCTTT	CASSFSAASEAFF
NA	NA	TRBV28	TRBJ2-1	TGTGCCAGCAGGCGCCCCGGGGTTGGGGTAAATGAGCAGTTCTTC	CASRRPGVGVNEQFF
NA	NA	TRBV6-5	TRBJ1-2	TGTGCCAGCAGCATCAGGGCAAACTATGGCTACACCTTC	CASSIRANYGYTF
NA	TRBD2	TRBV27	TRBJ2-7	TGTGCCAGCAGTTTAATCGGCGGGAGGGCGTCCGAGCAGTACTTC	CASSLIGGRASEQYF
NA	TRBD2	TRBV13	TRBJ2-1	TGTGCCAGCAGCTTAGGCGGGAGGGCCTACAATGAGCAGTTCTTC	CASSLGGRAYNEQFF
NA	NA	TRBV3-1/TRBV3-2	TRBJ1-2	TGTGCCAGCAGCCACCGGGAGTATGGCTACACCTTC	CASSHREYGYTF
once	NA	TRBV19	TRBJ2-1	TGTGCCAGTAGTCGGGGCCGGGGGTATGAGCAGTTCTTC	CASSRGRGYEQFF
NA	TRBD2	TRBV7-3	TRBJ2-3	TGTGCCAGCAGCCCGTTGGGGGGGGTACCAGATACGCAGTATTTT	CASSPLGGVPDTQYF
NA	TRBD1	TRBV5-1	TRBJ1-2	TGCGCCAGCAGCTTGGATCCAGGGGGCTCTGGCTACACCTTC	CASSLDPGGSGYTF
NA	TRBD1	TRBV5-1	TRBJ1-6	TGCGCCAGCAGCCGCTGGGACAGGGGAAGGAATAATTCACCCCTCCACTTT	CASSRWDRGRNNSPLHF
NA	NA	TRBV6-4	TRBJ2-5	TGTGCCAGCAGTGACTGGGCTAGCCCGATGTATACGTGTACCGGCGAGACCCAGTACTTC	CASSDWASPMYTCTGETQYF
once	NA	TRBV5-4	TRBJ1-1	TGTGCCAGCAGCTTGAGTAAAGGGGCACTATGGAACACTGAAGCTTTCTTT	CASSLSKGALWNTEAFF
NA	NA	TRBV4-1	TRBJ2-3	TGCGCCAGCAGCCAAGGCCTAAGCACAGATACGCAGTATTTT	CASSQGLSTDTQYF
NA	NA	TRBV24-1	TRBJ1-2	TGTGCCACCAGTGACCCAGGGTTGGGTGGCTACACCTTC	CATSDPGLGGYTF
few	NA	TRBV4-3	TRBJ2-2	TGCGCCAGCAGCCAAGAGGGGCGAGGCACCGGGGAGCTGTTTTTT	CASSQEGRGTGELFF